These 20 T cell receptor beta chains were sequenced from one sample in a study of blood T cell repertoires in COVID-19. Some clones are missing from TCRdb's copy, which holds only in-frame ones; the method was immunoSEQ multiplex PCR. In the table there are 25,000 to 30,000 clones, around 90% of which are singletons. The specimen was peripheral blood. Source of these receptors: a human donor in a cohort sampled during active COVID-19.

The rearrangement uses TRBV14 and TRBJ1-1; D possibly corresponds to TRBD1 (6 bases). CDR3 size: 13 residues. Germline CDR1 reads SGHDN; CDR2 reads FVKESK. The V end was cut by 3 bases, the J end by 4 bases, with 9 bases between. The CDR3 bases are TGTGCCAGCAGCCAGGACAGAAGCACTGAAGCTTTCTTT. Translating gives CASSQDRSTEAFF.

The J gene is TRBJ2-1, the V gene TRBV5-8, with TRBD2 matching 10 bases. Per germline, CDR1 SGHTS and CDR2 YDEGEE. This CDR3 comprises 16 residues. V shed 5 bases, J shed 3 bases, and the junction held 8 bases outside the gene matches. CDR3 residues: CASSSYSGGHYNEQFF. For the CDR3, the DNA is TGTGCCAGCAGTTCCTATAGCGGGGGGCACTACAATGAGCAGTTCTTC.

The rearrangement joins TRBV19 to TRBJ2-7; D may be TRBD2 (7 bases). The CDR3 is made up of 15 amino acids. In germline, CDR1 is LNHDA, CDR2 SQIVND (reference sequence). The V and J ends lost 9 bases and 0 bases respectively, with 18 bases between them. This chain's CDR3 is CARDPEGGGSYEQYF. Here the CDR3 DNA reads TGTGCCAGGGACCCCGAGGGGGGGGGCTCCTACGAGCAGTACTTC. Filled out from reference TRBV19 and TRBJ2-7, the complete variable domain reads DGGITQSPKYLFRKEGQNVTLSCEQNLNHDAMYWYRQDPGQGLRLIYYSQIVNDFQKGDIAEGYSVSREKKESFPLTVTSAQKNPTAFYLCARDPEGGGSYEQYFGPGTRLTVT.

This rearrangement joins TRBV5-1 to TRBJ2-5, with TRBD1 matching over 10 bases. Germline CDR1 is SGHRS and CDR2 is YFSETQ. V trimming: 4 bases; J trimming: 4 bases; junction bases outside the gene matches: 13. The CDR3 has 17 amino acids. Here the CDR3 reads CASSIGQGGTFGETQYF. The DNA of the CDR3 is TGCGCCAGCAGCATAGGACAGGGGGGAACTTTTGGAGAGACCCAGTACTTC.

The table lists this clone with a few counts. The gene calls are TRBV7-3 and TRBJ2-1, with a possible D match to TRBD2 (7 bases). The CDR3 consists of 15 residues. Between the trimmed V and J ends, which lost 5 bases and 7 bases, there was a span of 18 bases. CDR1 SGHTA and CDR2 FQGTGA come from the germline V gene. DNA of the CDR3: TGTGCCAGCAGCGCTTGGGGGGGCCTCGTAAATGAGCAGTTCTTC. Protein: CASSAWGGLVNEQFF.

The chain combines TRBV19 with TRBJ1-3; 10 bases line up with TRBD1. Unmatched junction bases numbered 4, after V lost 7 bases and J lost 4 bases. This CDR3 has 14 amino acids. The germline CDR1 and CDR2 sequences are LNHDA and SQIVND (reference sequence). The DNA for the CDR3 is TGTGCCAGTATTCGGACAGGGGGAGGAAACACCATATATTTT. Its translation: CASIRTGGGNTIYF.

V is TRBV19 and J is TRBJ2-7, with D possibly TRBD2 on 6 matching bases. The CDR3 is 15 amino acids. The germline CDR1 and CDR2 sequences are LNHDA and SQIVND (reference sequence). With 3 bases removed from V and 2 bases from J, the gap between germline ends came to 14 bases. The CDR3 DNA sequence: TGTGCCAGTAGTATCATCGGGACTGAACCCTACGAGCAGTACTTC. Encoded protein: CASSIIGTEPYEQYF.

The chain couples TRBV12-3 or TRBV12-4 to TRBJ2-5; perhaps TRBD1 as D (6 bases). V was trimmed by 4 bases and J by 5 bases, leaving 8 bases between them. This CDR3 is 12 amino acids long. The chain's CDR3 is CASSSRGETQYF. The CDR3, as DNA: TGTGCCAGCAGTTCCAGGGGCGAGACCCAGTACTTC.

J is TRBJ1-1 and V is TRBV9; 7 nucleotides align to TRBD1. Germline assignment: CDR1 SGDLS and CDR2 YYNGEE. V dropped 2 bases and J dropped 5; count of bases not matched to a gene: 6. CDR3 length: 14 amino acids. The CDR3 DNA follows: TGTGCCAGCAGCGTCTCACAGGGGAGTACTGAAGCTTTCTTT. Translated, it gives CASSVSQGSTEAFF.

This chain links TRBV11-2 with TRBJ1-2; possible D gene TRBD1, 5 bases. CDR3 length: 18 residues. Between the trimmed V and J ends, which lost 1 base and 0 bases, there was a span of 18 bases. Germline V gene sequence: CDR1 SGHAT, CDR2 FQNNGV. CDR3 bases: TGTGCCAGCAGCTTAGGGGGGGACCTAATAGTGTCTAACTATGGCTACACCTTC. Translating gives CASSLGGDLIVSNYGYTF.

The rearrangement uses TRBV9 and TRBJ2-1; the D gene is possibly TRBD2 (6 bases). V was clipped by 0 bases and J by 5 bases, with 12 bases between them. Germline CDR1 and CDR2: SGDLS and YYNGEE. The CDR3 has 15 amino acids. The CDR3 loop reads CASSVGSGLHNEQFF. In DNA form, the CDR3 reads TGTGCCAGCAGCGTAGGGTCGGGACTCCACAATGAGCAGTTCTTC.

CDR3 in DNA: TGTGCCATCAGTGGAGCCGGGACAGAGCGCACAGATACGCAGTATTTT. Encoded protein: CAISGAGTERTDTQYF. This chain links TRBV10-3 with TRBJ2-3, with TRBD1 identical over 7 bases. Germline lookup yields CDR1 ENHRY and CDR2 SYGVKD. Trimming removed 4 bases from V and 1 base from J; junction bases left unmatched: 8. The CDR3 length is 16 residues.

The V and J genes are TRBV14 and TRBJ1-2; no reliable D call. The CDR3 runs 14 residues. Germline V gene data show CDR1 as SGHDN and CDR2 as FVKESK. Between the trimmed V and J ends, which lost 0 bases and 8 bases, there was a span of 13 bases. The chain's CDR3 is CASSQDGWADGYTF. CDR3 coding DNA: TGTGCCAGCAGCCAAGATGGTTGGGCCGACGGCTACACCTTC.

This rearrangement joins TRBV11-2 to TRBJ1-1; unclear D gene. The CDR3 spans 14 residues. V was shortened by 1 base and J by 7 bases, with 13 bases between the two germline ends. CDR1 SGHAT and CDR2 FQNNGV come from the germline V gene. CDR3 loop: CASSLGTPRIEAFF. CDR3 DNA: TGTGCCAGCAGCTTAGGAACTCCCAGGATTGAAGCTTTCTTT.

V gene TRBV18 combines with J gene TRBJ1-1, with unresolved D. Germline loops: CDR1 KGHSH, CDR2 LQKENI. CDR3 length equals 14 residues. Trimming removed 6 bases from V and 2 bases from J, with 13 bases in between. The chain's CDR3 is CASSTARVNTEAFF. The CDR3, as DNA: TGTGCCAGCTCCACGGCACGGGTCAACACTGAAGCTTTCTTT.

Here the CDR3 reads CASSFYGDSYEQYF. CDR3 coding DNA: TGTGCCAGTAGTTTTTACGGGGACTCCTACGAGCAGTACTTC. V and J are TRBV19 and TRBJ2-7; possibly TRBD2 for D (5 bases). The V gene lost 5 bases and the J gene lost 0 bases, with 11 bases spanning the gap. Germline CDR1 LNHDA, CDR2 SQIVND (reference sequence). This CDR3 contains 14 residues.

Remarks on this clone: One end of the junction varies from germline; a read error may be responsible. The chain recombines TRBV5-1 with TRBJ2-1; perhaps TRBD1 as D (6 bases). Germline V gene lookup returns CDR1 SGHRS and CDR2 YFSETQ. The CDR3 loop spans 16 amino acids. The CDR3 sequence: CASRLGARGTYNEQFF. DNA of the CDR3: TGCGCCAGCAGGTTGGGAGCGAGGGGGACCTACAATGAGCAGTTCTTC.

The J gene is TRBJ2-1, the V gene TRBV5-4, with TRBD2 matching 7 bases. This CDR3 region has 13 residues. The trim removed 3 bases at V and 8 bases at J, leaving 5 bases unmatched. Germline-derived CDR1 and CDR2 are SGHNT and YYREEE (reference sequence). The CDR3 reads CASSSDSGYEQFF. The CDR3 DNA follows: TGTGCCAGCAGCTCCGATAGCGGGTATGAGCAGTTCTTC.

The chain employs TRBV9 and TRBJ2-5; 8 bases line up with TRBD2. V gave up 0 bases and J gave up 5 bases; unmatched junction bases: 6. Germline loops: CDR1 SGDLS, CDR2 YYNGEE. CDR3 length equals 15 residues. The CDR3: CASSVVGGARETQYF. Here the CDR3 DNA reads TGTGCCAGCAGCGTAGTCGGGGGGGCCCGGGAGACCCAGTACTTC.

The CDR3 region is CATSDEGNTIYF. The CDR3 bases are TGTGCCACCAGTGATGAGGGAAACACCATATATTTT. The chain combines TRBV24-1 with TRBJ1-3; D remains ambiguous. The V end was cut by 3 bases, the J end by 4 bases, with 3 bases between. The CDR3 runs to 12 residues. Germline V lookup: CDR1 KGHDR, CDR2 SFDVKD.